These 21 T cell receptor beta chains share one sample of origin, sequenced in a study of blood T cells in healthy people across ages. The second PCR ran about 6 to 12 cycles with a sample-barcoded 5' primer and J-beta primers. TCRdb re-analysed the 5' RACE reads in MiXCR, keeping a single row per CDR3 protein. The profile shows 1.5 million to 2 million distinct CDR3 sequences, 25% to 30% of them singletons. The sequenced sample was blood. Source of these receptors: a woman aged 25-40 years in good health.

The chain links TRBV10-3 to TRBJ1-2; D not resolved. The V end was cut by 6 bases, the J end by 0 bases, with 8 bases between. The CDR3 runs to 13 residues. Per the germline V gene, CDR1 is ENHRY and CDR2 is SYGVKD. This chain's CDR3 is CAIRVAANYGYTF. The CDR3 DNA is TGTGCCATCAGGGTGGCGGCTAACTATGGCTACACCTTC.

This clonotype was counted many times. The chain recombines TRBV7-6 with TRBJ2-7, with 11 bases aligning to TRBD2. The CDR3 runs 16 residues. The junction had 7 bases not matched to a gene; V was cut back by 5 bases and J by 1 base. The germline V gene has CDR1 SGHVS and CDR2 FNYEAQ. CDR3 loop: CASSPQLAGESYEQYF. In DNA form, the CDR3 reads TGTGCCAGCAGCCCCCAACTAGCGGGGGAATCCTACGAGCAGTACTTC.

This clonotype was detected a few times. One end of the junction does not line up with germline, which may come from a read error. The genes are TRBV27 and TRBJ2-6; D not certain. The CDR3 has 13 residues. Germline V gives CDR1 MNHEY, CDR2 SMNVEV (reference sequence). The CDR3 region has the DNA TGTACCAGCACCTTTGCTGGGGCCAACGTCCTGACTTTC. This encodes CTSTFAGANVLTF.

This chain connects TRBV9 to TRBJ1-1; TRBD1 is a possible D gene (5 bases). Trimming shortened V by 4 bases and J by 4 bases, and 20 bases separated the two germline ends. The CDR3 extends over 16 amino acids. CDR1 and CDR2 (germline): SGDLS, YYNGEE. CDR3 sequence (DNA): TGTGCCAGCAGCCCCGGGGGACGGGTAAAGAGCACTGAAGCTTTCTTT. This gives the protein CASSPGGRVKSTEAFF.

This sequence joins TRBV7-9 and TRBJ2-7; 13 nucleotides align to TRBD2. Germline trimming cut 5 bases from V and 6 bases from J; bases unmatched to any gene: 7. The CDR3 consists of 15 residues. CDR1 SEHNR and CDR2 FQNEAQ come from the germline V gene (reference sequence). CDR3 sequence (DNA): TGTGCCAGCAGCACACGGACTAGCGGGAGTATCGAGCAGTACTTC. Its protein is CASSTRTSGSIEQYF.

The rearrangement links TRBV28 to TRBJ2-4; TRBD1 aligns across 9 bases. The J call is in doubt because the DNA end fits TRBJ2-7 better. Germline lookup yields CDR1 MDHEN and CDR2 SYDVKM. The CDR3 has 15 residues. The CDR3 is CASSPTGGSPNEQYF. CDR3 bases: TGTGCCAGCAGCCCAACAGGGGGCTCACCCAACGAGCAGTACTTC.

The gene calls are TRBV18 and TRBJ2-5, with 9 bases identical to TRBD1. The better agreement between TRBJ2-7 and the DNA end casts doubt on the J call. The length of the CDR3 is 13 residues. Germline lookup yields CDR1 KGHSH and CDR2 LQKENI. The CDR3 reads CASSPGDRDEQYF. The CDR3 DNA sequence: TGTGCCAGCTCACCCGGGGACAGGGACGAGCAGTACTTC.

This clonotype was observed a handful of times. The gene calls are TRBV11-2 and TRBJ2-7; D remains unclear. The CDR3 runs to 17 residues. From germline, CDR1 is SGHAT and CDR2 FQNNGV. V was pared by 0 bases and J by 1 base, with 16 bases between. CDR3 bases: TGTGCCAGCAGCTTAGAACCGAAGCTTGACGGTTCCTACGAGCAGTACTTC. Its translation: CASSLEPKLDGSYEQYF. Together with reference TRBV11-2 and TRBJ2-7, the CDR3 gives the full variable domain: EAGVAQSPRYKIIEKRQSVAFWCNPISGHATLYWYQQILGQGPKLLIQFQNNGVVDDSQLPKDRFSAERLKGVDSTLKIQPAKLEDSAVYLCASSLEPKLDGSYEQYFGPGTRLTVT.

The chain carries TRBV18 and TRBJ2-3; D gene ambiguous. Trimming left V 5 bases short and J 0 bases short, with 18 bases between. Per germline, CDR1 KGHSH and CDR2 LQKENI. The CDR3 is made up of 17 amino acids. CDR3: CASSTTSVAVSTDTQYF. The CDR3 DNA follows: TGTGCCAGCTCAACCACGTCCGTCGCAGTAAGCACAGATACGCAGTATTTT.

This chain links TRBV15 with TRBJ1-6; the D gene is possibly TRBD1 (5 bases). Germline CDR1 and CDR2: LNHNV and YYDKDF (reference sequence). Trimming removed 0 bases from V and 7 bases from J, with 7 bases in between. The CDR3 totals 14 residues. As DNA, the CDR3 is TGTGCCACCAGCAGAGATTACAGGAATTCACCCCTCCACTTT. This translates into CATSRDYRNSPLHF.

This clonotype was picked up many times. This chain links TRBV5-1 with TRBJ2-6; D gene unclear. The CDR3 has 13 amino acids. Looked up from germline, CDR1 is SGHRS and CDR2 is YFSETQ. Trimming cost V 2 bases and J 4 bases, with 4 bases left between them. DNA for the CDR3: TGCGCCAGCAGCTTAGTCGGGGCCAACGTCCTGACTTTC. Protein: CASSLVGANVLTF.

This clonotype occurred a few times. One end of the junction does not line up with germline, which may come from a read error. The chain carries TRBV9 and TRBJ2-1; D is unresolved. The CDR3 has 14 amino acids. Germline values: CDR1 SGDLS, CDR2 YYNGEE. For the CDR3, the DNA is TGTGCCCGCAGCGTCCTCACTTGGGGCAATGAGCAGTTCTTC. This codes for CARSVLTWGNEQFF.

The V call is TRBV12-5, the J call TRBJ2-3; D is unclear. Trimming took 6 bases from V and 2 from J, leaving 12 bases between them. Germline lookup yields CDR1 LGHNT and CDR2 FRNRAP. This CDR3 comprises 14 residues. CDR3 sequence: CASGSAAPTDTQYF. The CDR3 nucleotides read TGTGCTAGTGGCTCGGCGGCCCCCACAGATACGCAGTATTTT.

In this sample, this clonotype turned up many times. V is TRBV7-3 and J is TRBJ2-7; D is undetermined. Trimming shortened V by 2 bases and J by 2 bases, and 10 bases separated the two germline ends. Germline V gives CDR1 SGHTA, CDR2 FQGTGA. The CDR3 totals 14 residues. CDR3 amino acids: CASSLWVPTYEQYF. The CDR3 nucleotides read TGTGCCAGCAGCTTATGGGTTCCCACCTACGAGCAGTACTTC.

This clonotype was counted a few times. The DNA of the CDR3 is TGTGCCAGCAGCACAAGCGGGGGGCCACATACAGATACGCAGTATTTT. This sequence encodes CASSTSGGPHTDTQYF. The chain combines TRBV9 with TRBJ2-3, with TRBD2 identical over 9 bases. Germline loops: CDR1 SGDLS, CDR2 YYNGEE. CDR3 length equals 16 residues. J was trimmed by 3 bases and V by 4 bases; bases with no gene match: 9.

This clonotype was counted at least ten times. This sequence joins TRBV10-3 and TRBJ2-7, with 9 bases aligning to TRBD2. Germline V lookup: CDR1 ENHRY, CDR2 SYGVKD. Trimming took 11 bases from V and 1 from J; bases not matched to a gene: 6. The CDR3 consists of 13 residues. CDR3 coding DNA: TGTGCCGCGGGGACTAGCCAGTCCTACGAGCAGTACTTC. It is translated as CAAGTSQSYEQYF.

Ten or more counts support this clonotype. The chain is built from TRBV6-5 and TRBJ2-7; TRBD2 agrees at 8 bases. The CDR3 covers 16 residues. The germline gives CDR1 MNHEY, CDR2 SVGAGI. Germline trimming cut 2 bases from V and 4 bases from J; bases unmatched to any gene: 10. The CDR3 bases are TGTGCCAGCAGTTACCTCTCCCGGGGGGGTCTTTACGAGCAGTACTTC. Protein sequence: CASSYLSRGGLYEQYF.

The chain uses TRBV7-9 and TRBJ2-7; 7 nucleotides match TRBD2. CDR1 and CDR2 (germline): SEHNR, FQNEAQ (reference sequence). The V gene end was trimmed by 11 bases and the J gene end by 2 bases; junction bases not matched to a gene: 9. The CDR3 spans 13 residues. The CDR3 nucleotides read TGTGCCCGGACGCTAGCGGCAACCTACGAGCAGTACTTC. It yields the protein CARTLAATYEQYF.

This clonotype turned up a few times. The V and J genes are TRBV9 and TRBJ1-4; no clear D gene. CDR1 SGDLS and CDR2 YYNGEE come from the germline V gene. The CDR3 length is 15 residues. V dropped 0 bases and J dropped 0 bases, with 6 bases sitting between them. The CDR3 nucleotides read TGTGCCAGCAGCGTAGGGCCATCAACTAATGAAAAACTGTTTTTT. Amino acid sequence: CASSVGPSTNEKLFF.

This clonotype was counted between two and nine times. The chain links TRBV7-9 to TRBJ1-4, with TRBD1 identical over 8 bases. The V gene end was trimmed by 2 bases and the J gene end by 6 bases; junction bases not matched to a gene: 2. CDR1 and CDR2 from the germline V gene are SEHNR and FQNEAQ (reference sequence). This CDR3 spans 14 amino acids. CDR3 protein: CASSLQGADEKLFF. The CDR3 coding sequence is TGTGCCAGCAGCTTACAGGGGGCTGATGAAAAACTGTTTTTT. Looking up the rest from reference TRBV7-9 and TRBJ1-4 gives the full variable domain: DTGVSQNPRHKITKRGQNVTFRCDPISEHNRLYWYRQTLGQGPEFLTYFQNEAQLEKSRLLSDRFSAERPKGSFSTLEIQRTEQGDSAMYLCASSLQGADEKLFFGSGTQLSVL.

This clonotype was seen many times. The chain carries TRBV7-2 and TRBJ2-3, with 10 bases identical to TRBD2. This CDR3 spans 17 amino acids. Germline-derived CDR1 and CDR2 are SGHTA and FQGNSA. V shed 0 bases and J 5 bases; nucleotides not matched to a gene: 8. CDR3 in DNA: TGTGCCAGCAGCTTAGCCTCTAGCGGGAGAAAGGGAGATACGCAGTATTTT. Amino acid sequence: CASSLASSGRKGDTQYF.